The 16 T cell receptor beta chains below all came from one sample that was sequenced in a study of siplizumab effects on memory and regulatory T cells. The assay was immunoSEQ multiplex PCR, and TCRdb's table has in-frame clones only and misses some. The table lists about 100,000 clones, just under 95% of them singletons. What was sequenced was non-Treg CD4+ T cells sorted from blood. The receptors were sampled from a human donor in good health.

This clone was seen a single time. This chain links TRBV6-5 with TRBJ1-1, with 9 bases fitting TRBD1. The ends lost 6 bases at V and 4 bases at J; junction bases unmatched: 9. The CDR3 runs to 15 residues. The germline V gene encodes CDR1 MNHEY and CDR2 SVGAGI. The CDR3 loop reads CASRADRGRTTEAFF. The CDR3 coding sequence is TGTGCCAGCAGAGCGGACAGGGGTAGGACCACTGAAGCTTTCTTT.

This chain connects TRBV19 to TRBJ2-3; D uncertain. The CDR3 sequence is 14 residues long. V was trimmed by 7 bases and J by 7 bases, leaving 18 bases between them. Germline CDR1 is LNHDA and CDR2 is SQIVND (reference sequence). CDR3 sequence (DNA): TGTGCCAGTAAAGACTCTGACCCTCCGTATACGCAGTATTTT. This sequence encodes CASKDSDPPYTQYF.

The chain is built from TRBV28 and TRBJ1-1, with D uncertain. The CDR3 has 13 amino acids. Germline V gives CDR1 MDHEN, CDR2 SYDVKM. Trimming removed 3 bases from V and 10 bases from J, with 15 bases in between. CDR3 sequence: CASSLESPVRAFF. As DNA, the CDR3 is TGTGCCAGCAGTTTGGAATCGCCGGTCAGAGCTTTCTTT.

V is TRBV9 and J is TRBJ2-3; the D is unclear. The ends were cut back, 0 bases at V and 5 bases at J, with 7 bases in the middle. Looked up from germline, CDR1 is SGDLS and CDR2 is YYNGEE. The CDR3 extends over 13 amino acids. CDR3 bases: TGTGCCAGCAGCGTAGCGCCACAAGATACGCAGTATTTT. Its protein product is CASSVAPQDTQYF.

The chain uses TRBV27 and TRBJ1-6; TRBD1 agrees at 7 bases. This CDR3 comprises 17 residues. V lost 6 bases, J lost 5 bases, and 13 bases stayed unmatched. CDR1 and CDR2 (germline): MNHEY, SMNVEV (reference sequence). The CDR3 reads CASSLLPFGTDNSPLHF. As DNA, the CDR3 is TGTGCCAGCAGCCTACTCCCATTCGGGACAGATAATTCACCCCTCCACTTT.

The chain joins TRBV10-1 to TRBJ2-2; D is unclear. CDR1 WNHNN and CDR2 SYGVQD come from the germline V gene (reference sequence). The CDR3 is 14 amino acids. Deletions cut 3 bases from V and 5 bases from J, with 10 bases between. Written as DNA, the CDR3 is TGCGCCAGCAGTGAAAGAGGTCTTACCGGGGAGCTGTTTTTT. It encodes CASSERGLTGELFF.

V gene TRBV5-1 combines with J gene TRBJ2-1; 9 nucleotides agree with TRBD2. Unmatched junction bases numbered 16, after V lost 3 bases and J lost 9 bases. The CDR3 runs 17 residues. From germline, CDR1 is SGHRS and CDR2 YFSETQ. CDR3 protein: CASSSLTSGSVRGEQFF. CDR3 DNA sequence: TGCGCCAGCAGCTCGTTAACTAGCGGGTCCGTCAGGGGTGAGCAGTTCTTC. The full variable domain, in which reference TRBV5-1 and TRBJ2-1 provide the parts outside the CDR3, is KAGVTQTPRYLIKTRGQQVTLSCSPISGHRSVSWYQQTPGQGLQFLFEYFSETQRNKGNFPGRFSGRQFSNSRSEMNVSTLELGDSALYLCASSSLTSGSVRGEQFFGPGTRLTVL.

The chain recombines TRBV4-1 with TRBJ2-5, with 7 bases matching TRBD1. V trimming: 2 bases; J trimming: 2 bases; junction bases outside the gene matches: 5. CDR3 length: 15 amino acids. The germline gives CDR1 MGHRA, CDR2 YSYEKL. Written as DNA, the CDR3 is TGCGCCAGCAGCCAAACCGGGACAGAACAAGAGACCCAGTACTTC. Its protein product is CASSQTGTEQETQYF.

The rearrangement links TRBV6-5 to TRBJ1-1, with D possibly matching TRBD1 (5 bases). The germline V and J ends were trimmed by 11 bases and 3 bases, with 16 bases remaining between them. This CDR3 has 13 residues. Germline CDR1 is MNHEY and CDR2 is SVGAGI. CDR3 in amino acids: CAAVGQGYTEAFF. The CDR3, as DNA: TGTGCCGCGGTTGGACAAGGGTACACTGAAGCTTTCTTT.

The rearrangement links TRBV19 to TRBJ2-4; D gene uncertain. This CDR3 contains 11 residues. Germline V gene data show CDR1 as LNHDA and CDR2 as SQIVND (reference sequence). Trimming removed 4 bases at V and 15 bases at J, with 13 bases between. The CDR3 nucleotides are TGTGCCAGTAGTACTGCAGGAGAGGCGTACTTC. Protein sequence: CASSTAGEAYF.

The rearrangement joins TRBV30 to TRBJ1-1; D perhaps matches TRBD1 (5 bases). The germline CDR1 and CDR2 sequences are GTSNPN and SVGIG (reference sequence). The CDR3 is 13 amino acids. V gave up 0 bases and J gave up 7 bases, with 12 bases separating them. DNA of the CDR3: TGTGCCTGGAGTGTACGAAAGGGGATTGAAGCTTTCTTT. It specifies CAWSVRKGIEAFF.

This clone was observed a single time. This chain connects TRBV28 to TRBJ1-6, with unresolved D. The V end lost 4 bases, the J end lost 14 bases, and 15 bases lay between the germline ends. This CDR3 has 13 residues. Looked up from germline, CDR1 is MDHEN and CDR2 is SYDVKM. The DNA for the CDR3 is TGTGCCAGCAGTTCTGACCCCTCTTTGGCCCTCCACTTT. Translation gives CASSSDPSLALHF.

The gene calls are TRBV28 and TRBJ2-7; 7 positions match TRBD1. Germline V gives CDR1 MDHEN, CDR2 SYDVKM. The CDR3 has 16 amino acids. Trimming cost V 5 bases and J 4 bases; bases outside gene matches: 14. The chain's CDR3 is CASSPPFLRGRYEQYF. The DNA of the CDR3 is TGTGCCAGCAGTCCCCCGTTTTTGAGGGGGCGGTACGAGCAGTACTTC.

This chain joins TRBV28 and TRBJ1-2; 7 bases are a match to TRBD1. CDR3 size: 13 residues. V was clipped by 6 bases and J by 3 bases; unmatched bases: 4. Germline CDR1 and CDR2: MDHEN and SYDVKM. The CDR3 protein is CASRIGTDYGYTF. The DNA for the CDR3 is TGTGCCAGCAGGATCGGGACAGACTATGGCTACACCTTC.

V and J are TRBV7-8 and TRBJ2-7, with 8 bases that match TRBD1. Germline V gene sequence: CDR1 SGHVS, CDR2 FQNEAQ. The CDR3 sequence is 15 residues long. V trimming: 2 bases; J trimming: 6 bases; junction bases outside the gene matches: 9. The CDR3 spells CASSLFKGTGLEQYF. CDR3 bases: TGTGCCAGCAGCTTATTTAAGGGGACAGGCCTCGAGCAGTACTTC.

The chain uses TRBV5-5 and TRBJ2-3, with a possible D match to TRBD2 (5 bases). The germline V and J ends were trimmed by 3 bases and 2 bases, with 13 bases remaining between them. The CDR3 length is 15 residues. Germline V gives CDR1 SGHKS, CDR2 YYEKEE (reference sequence). CDR3 residues: CASSYLWGATDTQYF. In nucleotides, the CDR3 is TGTGCCAGCAGCTACCTGTGGGGAGCCACAGATACGCAGTATTTT. Full variable domain (remainder filled in from reference TRBV5-5 and TRBJ2-3): DAGVTQSPTHLIKTRGQQVTLRCSPISGHKSVSWYQQVLGQGPQFIFQYYEKEERGRGNFPDRFSARQFPNYSSELNVNALLLGDSALYLCASSYLWGATDTQYFGPGTRLTVL.